The T cell receptor (beta chain) under discussion was sequenced for a study of T cell responses to AZD1222 COVID-19 vaccine. This CDR3 comprises 15 residues. The ends were cut back, 9 bases at V and 0 bases at J, with 16 bases in the middle. The germline V gene has CDR1 SEHNR and CDR2 FQNEAQ (reference sequence). In regard to this clone: Its specificity is not known.

Profiled with immunoSEQ multiplex PCR; TCRdb holds only in-frame clones, not every one. The sample records 150,000 or so clones, around 93% being singletons. Study-wide results and limits: Two doses of AZD1222 preceded a rise in Spike-specific TCR breadth and depth. Only 5 or 6 individuals given AZD1222 were seropositive at baseline. There were mostly white British donors and more females than males, and clonal diversity was possibly underestimated. Spike-wide coverage was observed for vaccine-associated CD4 TCRs, with dominant responses at 160-218 and 743-854.

The source is an adult in good health. The source material was peripheral blood, sampled on day 0 of AZD1222 vaccination. This chain joins TRBV7-9 and TRBJ2-3; TRBD1 or TRBD2 may be the D gene (5 bases each). The CDR3 nucleotides are TGTGCCAGTTACTACCGGGGCTCGAGCACAGATACGCAGTATTTT. Translating it yields CASYYRGSSTDTQYF.